Following are 15 T cell receptor beta chains from one sample sequenced in a study of T cells in Graves' hyperthyroidism and ophthalmopathy. Amplification of TCR beta CDR3 regions used RNA as the template. The TCR CDR3 first-round RT-PCR relied on the HTBI primer set. TCRdb re-called the multiplex PCR reads with MiXCR, one entry per CDR3 protein. The data show 450,000 to 700,000 distinct CDR3 sequences, around 45% seen once. The sequencing sample was made of peripheral blood or thyroid tissue (not recorded which). Receptor source: a woman aged 18-29 years with Graves' hyperthyroidism.

This clonotype appeared a few times. The chain joins TRBV30 to TRBJ2-7; tentative D call: TRBD2 (5 bases). The V end lost 3 bases, the J end lost 4 bases, and 16 bases lay between the germline ends. Germline CDR1 and CDR2: GTSNPN and SVGIG (reference sequence). The CDR3 loop spans 14 amino acids. CDR3 coding DNA: TGTGCCTGGAGGAGGCTGGACTTCTTATACGAGCAGTACTTC. Encoded protein: CAWRRLDFLYEQYF.

The chain uses TRBV2 and TRBJ2-7; possibly TRBD2 for D (5 bases). The DNA end favors TRBJ2-1, so the J call may be wrong. The CDR3 is made up of 14 amino acids. CDR1 and CDR2 from the germline V gene are SNHLY and FYNNEI. CDR3 sequence (DNA): TGTGCCAGCAGAGCCCCTTCTAGCTATAATGAGCAGTTCTTC. It encodes CASRAPSSYNEQFF.

In its sample, this clonotype was seen many times. J is TRBJ2-7 and V is TRBV2; D might be TRBD2 (5 bases). The CDR3 sequence is 11 residues long. The V gene's germline CDR1 is SNHLY and CDR2 FYNNEI. Between the trimmed V and J ends, which lost 8 bases and 7 bases, there was a span of 12 bases. CDR3 sequence reads: CASRAPGEQYF. CDR3 sequence (DNA): TGTGCCAGCCGGGCCCCGGGGGAGCAGTACTTC.

This clonotype was counted many times. This chain uses TRBV3-1 with TRBJ1-1, with D possibly TRBD1 on 5 matching bases. The CDR3 length is 13 residues. Germline loops: CDR1 LGHDT, CDR2 YNNKEL (reference sequence). Deletions cut 8 bases from V and 1 base from J, with 11 bases between. The CDR3 reads CASSQTENTEAFF. Written as DNA, the CDR3 is TGTGCCAGCTCACAGACAGAGAACACTGAAGCTTTCTTT.

The chain combines TRBV24-1 with TRBJ2-5; D is ambiguous. This CDR3 is 13 amino acids long. Trimming pared 3 bases from V and 7 bases from J, leaving 11 bases between. Germline CDR1 reads KGHDR; CDR2 reads SFDVKD. The chain's CDR3 is CATSDITPGTQYF. As DNA, the CDR3 is TGTGCCACCAGTGATATTACCCCCGGGACCCAGTACTTC.

Comments on this clonotype: The germline gene is not matched at one end of the junction; a read error may be the cause. The chain links TRBV9 to TRBJ2-2; 7 positions agree with TRBD1. CDR3 length: 20 residues. The germline CDR1 and CDR2 sequences are SGDLS and YYNGEE. CDR3 DNA: TGTACCAGCAGCGTACTACCCCGCCCAGGGGGTCGCAAGAACACCGGGGAGCTGTTTTTT. Protein sequence: CTSSVLPRPGGRKNTGELFF. Drawing the rest from reference TRBV9 and TRBJ2-2, the complete variable domain is DSGVTQTPKHLITATGQRVTLRCSPRSGDLSVYWYQQSLDQGLQFLIQYYNGEERAKGNILERFSAQQFPDLHSELNLSSLELGDSALYFCTSSVLPRPGGRKNTGELFFGEGSRLTVL.

This clonotype was seen at least ten times. The chain links TRBV12-3 or TRBV12-4 to TRBJ2-7; the match to TRBD2 covers 11 bases. The V segment lost 4 bases and the J segment 4 bases; nucleotides outside the gene matches: 6. This CDR3 has 15 amino acids. In nucleotides, the CDR3 is TGTGCCAGCAGTTCCCTAACTAGCGGGAGTTACGAGCAGTACTTC. Its translation: CASSSLTSGSYEQYF.

This clonotype was counted between two and nine times. At one of its ends the junction is not consistent with the germline gene, which may arise from a read error. The chain carries TRBV9 and TRBJ1-1, with D unresolved. Germline loops: CDR1 SGDLS, CDR2 YYNGEE. CDR3 length: 14 residues. This chain's CDR3 is CAGSVDLWNTEAFF. CDR3 DNA: TGTGCCGGCAGCGTAGACTTGTGGAACACTGAAGCTTTCTTT. Using reference TRBV9 and TRBJ1-1 for the parts outside the CDR3, the full variable domain is DSGVTQTPKHLITATGQRVTLRCSPRSGDLSVYWYQQSLDQGLQFLIQYYNGEERAKGNILERFSAQQFPDLHSELNLSSLELGDSALYFCAGSVDLWNTEAFFGQGTRLTVV.

This clonotype occurred a few times. J is TRBJ2-1 and V is TRBV20-1; 9 bases are a match to TRBD2. Germline assignment: CDR1 DFQATT and CDR2 SNEGSKA (reference sequence). Germline trimming cut 0 bases from V and 7 bases from J; bases unmatched to any gene: 7. The CDR3 extends over 15 amino acids. CDR3 amino acids: CSARDLSAGGNEQFF. The CDR3 DNA sequence: TGCAGTGCTAGAGATCTCTCGGCGGGAGGGAATGAGCAGTTCTTC.

The table lists this clonotype with many counts. The rearrangement joins TRBV20-1 to TRBJ2-2; 12 nucleotides align to TRBD1. The CDR3 sequence is 14 residues long. V lost 5 bases and J lost 2; bases outside the gene matches: 0. Germline loops: CDR1 DFQATT, CDR2 SNEGSKA (reference sequence). The DNA of the CDR3 is TGCAGTGCTGGGACAGGGGGCAACACCGGGGAGCTGTTTTTT. Amino acids: CSAGTGGNTGELFF.

This clonotype was counted many times. This chain uses TRBV7-8 with TRBJ1-5; D not certain. Trimming cost V 5 bases and J 6 bases, with 8 bases left between them. Looked up from germline, CDR1 is SGHVS and CDR2 is FQNEAQ. The CDR3 consists of 12 residues. DNA of the CDR3: TGTGCCAGCAGCCCCCGTGGTCAGCCCCAGCATTTT. The encoded protein is CASSPRGQPQHF.

This clonotype was observed at least ten times. V usage is TRBV6-5 and J usage is TRBJ1-3; 7 bases agree with TRBD1. Looked up from germline, CDR1 is MNHEY and CDR2 is SVGAGI. The CDR3 extends over 13 amino acids. The V and J ends lost 7 bases and 2 bases, in that order; junction bases with no gene match: 2. The CDR3 DNA reads TGTGCCAGCACCGACAGGGCTGGAAACACCATATATTTT. Its protein is CASTDRAGNTIYF.

This clonotype was observed at least ten times. The rearrangement links TRBV29-1 to TRBJ1-2; D is unresolved. Per germline, CDR1 SQVTM and CDR2 ANQGSEA. The CDR3 extends over 14 amino acids. Trimming took off 7 bases at V and 2 bases at J, with 17 bases between the two ends. The CDR3 nucleotides are TGCAGCGCCACCGGGGTAGCGGGAAACTATGGCTACACCTTC. Amino acids: CSATGVAGNYGYTF. The whole variable domain, filled in from reference TRBV29-1 and TRBJ1-2, reads SAVISQKPSRDICQRGTSLTIQCQVDSQVTMMFWYRQQPGQSLTLIATANQGSEATYESGFVIDKFPISRPNLTFSTLTVSNMSPEDSSIYLCSATGVAGNYGYTFGSGTRLTVV.

The chain has TRBV20-1 and TRBJ2-1, with D perhaps assigned TRBD1 or TRBD2 (5 bases each). CDR3 length: 11 residues. The ends were cut back, 5 bases at V and 9 bases at J, with 11 bases in the middle. Germline CDR1 DFQATT, CDR2 SNEGSKA (reference sequence). This CDR3 is CSARLGGEQFF. In DNA, the CDR3 is TGCAGTGCTCGGCTTGGGGGTGAGCAGTTCTTC.

This rearrangement joins TRBV5-1 to TRBJ2-5; D is possibly TRBD2 (6 bases). V dropped 7 bases and J dropped 5 bases, with 15 bases sitting between them. There are 13 residues in the CDR3. Germline CDR1 is SGHRS and CDR2 is YFSETQ. The CDR3 coding sequence is TGCGCCAGCTATGGGGAGGCCGGGGAGACCCAGTACTTC. Translated: CASYGEAGETQYF.